Reported below is one T cell receptor beta chain. This sample is drawn from a study of control samples from healthy donors and cancer patients. After removal of 5 bases from V and 7 bases from J, the junction contained 17 bases not matched to a gene. CDR1 and CDR2 from the germline V gene are MGHRA and YSYEKL. The CDR3 is made up of 17 amino acids. Sequencing used immunoSEQ multiplex PCR; TCRdb keeps in-frame clones, though not all of them. Of about 88,000 clones listed, just over 90% are singletons. The sequenced material came from blood. The chain uses TRBV4-1 and TRBJ2-7; 10 positions match TRBD2. The sequence was collected from a man aged 18 to 30 in good health. CDR3 amino acids: CASSSVVAGTSVGEQYF. CDR3 in DNA: TGCGCCAGCAGCTCCGTAGTAGCCGGGACTAGCGTCGGGGAGCAGTACTTC.